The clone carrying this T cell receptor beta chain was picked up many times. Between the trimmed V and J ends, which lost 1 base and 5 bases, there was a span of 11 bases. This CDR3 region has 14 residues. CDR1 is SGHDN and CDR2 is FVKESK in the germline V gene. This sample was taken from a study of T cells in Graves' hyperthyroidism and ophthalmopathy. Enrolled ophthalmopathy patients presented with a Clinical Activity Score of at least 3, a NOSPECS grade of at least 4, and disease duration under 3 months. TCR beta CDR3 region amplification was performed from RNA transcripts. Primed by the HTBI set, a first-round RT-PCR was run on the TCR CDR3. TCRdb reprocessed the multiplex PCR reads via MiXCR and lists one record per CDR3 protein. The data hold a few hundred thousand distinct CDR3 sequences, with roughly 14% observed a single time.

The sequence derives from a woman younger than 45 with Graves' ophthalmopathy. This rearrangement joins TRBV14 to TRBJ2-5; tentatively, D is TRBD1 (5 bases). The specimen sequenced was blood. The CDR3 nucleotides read TGTGCCAGCAGCCAAGGAGACAGTATCGAGACCCAGTACTTC. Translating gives CASSQGDSIETQYF.